Listed below are T cell receptor beta chains from one sample, sequenced in a study of T cell responses to AZD1222 COVID-19 vaccine. The data were produced by immunoSEQ multiplex PCR, yet TCRdb's version contains in-frame clones alone and is incomplete. The repertoire consists of 180,000 or so clones, with around 89% occurring once and the leading ten covering roughly 4%. Here the sequenced sample was peripheral blood, taken 28 days after the second dose of the MenACWY control vaccine. The receptors were sampled from an adult who received the MenACWY meningococcal vaccine as a control. CDR3s include the opening cysteine and the closing phenylalanine or tryptophan. A D gene is named only where the DNA matches it firmly. Part of the rows lack a size; the others show once, few, many or a class for expanded clones.

V,size,J,D,CDR3,DNA
TRBV27,.,TRBJ2-7,.,CASSPGQERYEQYF,TGTGCCAGCAGTCCGGGACAAGAACGCTACGAGCAGTACTTC
TRBV27,.,TRBJ2-1,TRBD2,CASSTGTSGLNEQFF,TGTGCCAGCAGTACCGGGACTAGCGGCCTCAATGAGCAGTTCTTC
TRBV25-1,.,TRBJ1-5,.,CASSISNQPQHF,TGTGCCAGCAGTATAAGCAATCAGCCCCAGCATTTT
TRBV7-9,.,TRBJ1-2,.,CASSPQTSGYGYTF,TGTGCCAGCAGCCCCCAAACGTCGGGCTATGGCTACACCTTC
TRBV2,.,TRBJ1-5,.,CASGGGQTPNQPQHF,TGTGCCAGCGGTGGCGGACAGACTCCCAATCAGCCCCAGCATTTT
TRBV19,.,TRBJ1-1,TRBD1,CASSLTGVLSQNTEAFF,TGTGCCAGTAGTCTGACAGGGGTCCTCTCCCAGAACACTGAAGCTTTCTTT
TRBV4-3,once,TRBJ2-4,TRBD2,CASSYELAGENIQYF,TGCGCCAGCAGCTACGAACTAGCGGGAGAAAACATTCAGTACTTC
TRBV11-2,.,TRBJ2-3,.,CASSVTDTQYF,TGTGCCAGCAGCGTCACAGATACGCAGTATTTT
TRBV30,.,TRBJ2-1,.,CAWGGGGAGQNEQFF,TGTGCCTGGGGTGGTGGGGGGGCAGGTCAGAATGAGCAGTTCTTC
TRBV25-1,.,TRBJ1-4,.,CASSTGTHGEKLFF,TGTGCCAGCTCCACCGGGACCCATGGTGAAAAACTGTTTTTT
TRBV29-1,.,TRBJ1-2,.,CSAPMGRGYGYTF,TGCAGCGCTCCCATGGGGAGAGGTTATGGCTACACCTTC
TRBV7-8,.,TRBJ2-2,TRBD2,CASSLAQLAGGLINTGELFF,TGTGCCAGCAGCTTAGCGCAACTAGCGGGAGGACTAATAAACACCGGGGAGCTGTTTTTT
TRBV7-2,.,TRBJ1-5,TRBD1,CASSLTGGLYQPQHF,TGTGCCAGCAGCCTTACAGGGGGACTTTATCAGCCCCAGCATTTT
TRBV7-9,once,TRBJ2-7,.,CASSLGGRAYEQYF,TGTGCCAGCAGCTTAGGAGGCCGAGCCTACGAGCAGTACTTC
TRBV27,few,TRBJ1-1,TRBD1,CASSFQGQLMNTEAFF,TGTGCCAGCAGTTTCCAGGGACAGCTCATGAACACTGAAGCTTTCTTT
TRBV2,.,TRBJ2-7,TRBD2,CASSEGGARAYEQYF,TGTGCCAGCAGTGAGGGAGGGGCGAGGGCTTACGAGCAGTACTTC
TRBV7-9,.,TRBJ2-7,.,CASSFLYEQYF,TGTGCCAGCAGCTTCCTCTACGAGCAGTACTTC
TRBV28,.,TRBJ1-5,.,CASGPLVPQHF,TGTGCCAGCGGTCCGCTGGTGCCCCAGCATTTT
TRBV19,.,TRBJ1-2,.,CASRPPGQGLYGYTF,TGTGCCAGTAGACCCCCGGGGCAGGGGCTCTATGGCTACACCTTC
TRBV11-3,.,TRBJ1-1,.,CASSLGPGMNTEAFF,TGTGCCAGCAGCTTAGGACCAGGCATGAACACTGAAGCTTTCTTT
TRBV28,once,TRBJ2-7,.,CASSPGDTAAYEQYF,TGTGCCAGCAGTCCTGGGGACACTGCTGCTTACGAGCAGTACTTC
TRBV6-2/TRBV6-3,once,TRBJ2-1,TRBD2,CASSRLPGLADESYNEQFF,TGTGCCAGCAGCAGACTTCCGGGACTAGCGGACGAGTCCTACAATGAGCAGTTCTTC
TRBV5-3,.,TRBJ2-2,TRBD1,CARQGTTGELFF,TGTGCTAGACAGGGAACCACCGGGGAGCTGTTTTTT
TRBV5-1,.,TRBJ2-3,TRBD1,CASSLGRGLSTDTQYF,TGCGCCAGCAGCTTGGGCAGGGGGTTAAGCACAGATACGCAGTATTTT
TRBV30,.,TRBJ2-3,.,CAWTKGMAPLTDTQYF,TGTGCCTGGACTAAAGGGATGGCCCCGCTCACAGATACGCAGTATTTT
TRBV15,.,TRBJ1-5,TRBD1,CATSTGTVQPQHF,TGTGCCACCAGCACCGGGACAGTACAGCCCCAGCATTTT
TRBV7-2,.,TRBJ2-5,.,CASSLAGGQETQYF,TGTGCCAGCAGCTTAGCAGGGGGGCAAGAGACCCAGTACTTC
TRBV7-9,.,TRBJ2-7,.,CASSSTESGHYEQYF,TGTGCCAGCAGCTCCACCGAATCAGGTCACTACGAGCAGTACTTC
TRBV27,.,TRBJ2-3,TRBD2,CASSTGLAGVADTQYF,TGTGCCAGCAGTACCGGACTAGCGGGAGTGGCAGATACGCAGTATTTT
TRBV7-9,.,TRBJ1-6,.,CASSLGSGRADSPLHF,TGTGCCAGCAGCTTGGGGTCCGGCAGGGCCGATTCACCCCTCCACTTT
TRBV7-9,.,TRBJ1-1,.,CASSPGPFRNTEAFF,TGTGCCAGCAGCCCCGGGCCTTTTCGTAACACTGAAGCTTTCTTT
TRBV12-2,once,TRBJ1-1,.,CASRKRGQSLNTEAFF,TGTGCAAGTCGCAAGAGGGGACAGAGCCTGAACACTGAAGCTTTCTTT
TRBV11-3,.,TRBJ2-6,TRBD1,CASSWTGASGANVLTF,TGTGCCAGCAGTTGGACAGGCGCTTCTGGGGCCAACGTCCTGACTTTC
TRBV27,.,TRBJ1-4,.,CASAGHGINEKLFF,TGTGCCAGCGCTGGTCACGGCATAAATGAAAAACTGTTTTTT
TRBV18,.,TRBJ2-2,.,CASSPPTGMRTGELFF,TGTGCCAGCTCACCACCGACCGGGATGAGGACCGGGGAGCTGTTTTTT
TRBV3-1/TRBV3-2,.,TRBJ1-6,TRBD1,CASGYGTDSPLHF,TGTGCCAGCGGATACGGGACAGATTCACCCCTCCACTTT
TRBV10-1,.,TRBJ2-7,.,CASGDGTYEQYF,TGCGCCAGCGGCGACGGGACCTACGAGCAGTACTTC
TRBV2,.,TRBJ2-1,TRBD2,CASRGLAGVGEQFF,TGTGCCAGCAGAGGACTAGCGGGAGTGGGTGAGCAGTTCTTC
TRBV7-9,.,TRBJ2-5,.,CASSRREGIGETQYF,TGTGCCAGCAGCCGCCGAGAGGGCATAGGGGAGACCCAGTACTTC
TRBV7-3,.,TRBJ1-1,.,CASSLESRGNTEAFF,TGTGCCAGCAGCTTAGAATCCCGAGGGAACACTGAAGCTTTCTTT
TRBV27,.,TRBJ1-5,TRBD1,CASSARDRGQPQHF,TGTGCCAGCAGTGCCCGGGACAGGGGCCAGCCCCAGCATTTT
TRBV10-1,.,TRBJ2-5,.,CASSGGGPETQYF,TGCGCCAGCAGTGGTGGGGGCCCAGAGACCCAGTACTTC